These 28 T cell receptor beta chains were all obtained from the same sample, sequenced in a study of OX40 agonist ivuxolimab in advanced cancers. TCRdb's table, derived via immunoSEQ multiplex PCR, lists solely in-frame clones and lacks some. The sample holds about 79,000 clones; around 93% are singletons and the top ten take more than 9.5%. This sample comprised CD4+ or CD8+ T cells sorted from blood, obtained in a trial of the OX40 agonist ivuxolimab. Source of these receptors: an adult with an advanced solid tumor such as melanoma, head and neck, liver or kidney cancer.

The rearrangement joins TRBV4-1 to TRBJ1-2, with D possibly TRBD1 on 5 matching bases. The CDR3 sequence is 14 residues long. Trimming took 1 base from V and 5 from J, leaving 11 bases between them. The V gene's germline CDR1 is MGHRA and CDR2 YSYEKL. This CDR3 is CASSQAAGRYGYTF. In nucleotides, the CDR3 is TGCGCCAGCAGCCAAGCGGCAGGGAGGTATGGCTACACCTTC.

The V gene is TRBV10-1, the J gene TRBJ2-7; weak D call: TRBD1 (5 bases). This CDR3 has 15 residues. V was pared by 0 bases and J by 1 base, with 10 bases between. The germline gives CDR1 WNHNN, CDR2 SYGVQD (reference sequence). The CDR3 DNA reads TGCGCCAGCAGTGAGTCGCAGGACATGTCCTACGAGCAGTACTTC. It yields the protein CASSESQDMSYEQYF.

V is TRBV30 and J is TRBJ2-7; D perhaps matches TRBD1 (6 bases). The CDR3 runs 14 residues. Trimming took off 3 bases at V and 7 bases at J, with 19 bases between the two ends. Per the germline V gene, CDR1 is GTSNPN and CDR2 is SVGIG (reference sequence). The CDR3 DNA sequence: TGTGCCTGGAGCGGTCAGGGGCACCCAGGAGAGCAGTACTTC. It specifies CAWSGQGHPGEQYF.

The V call is TRBV4-1, the J call TRBJ1-4; tentatively, D is TRBD1 (5 bases). V gave up 4 bases and J gave up 8 bases, with 23 bases separating them. This CDR3 is built from 17 residues. Germline CDR1 is MGHRA and CDR2 is YSYEKL. DNA of the CDR3: TGCGCCAGCAGCCCACAGACAACTTTGGGGGTTCGGGAAAAACTGTTTTTT. Translation: CASSPQTTLGVREKLFF.

The CDR3 here is CATLKPGIAGELFF. The CDR3 DNA is TGTGCCACCCTTAAGCCGGGTATCGCCGGGGAGCTGTTTTTT. The chain carries TRBV15 and TRBJ2-2; D is uncertain. Trimming stripped 8 bases from V and 6 bases from J, with 16 bases between. CDR1 is LNHNV and CDR2 is YYDKDF in the germline V gene (reference sequence). The CDR3 length is 14 residues.

The V call is TRBV7-2, the J call TRBJ2-1; 8 bases align to TRBD2. The CDR3 totals 15 residues. Germline V gene lookup returns CDR1 SGHTA and CDR2 FQGNSA. The J segment lost 0 bases and the V segment lost 6 bases, leaving 4 bases of the junction unmatched. CDR3 DNA: TGTGCCAGCAGTCGCGGGGGGAGCTCCTACAATGAGCAGTTCTTC. Translated, it gives CASSRGGSSYNEQFF.

V and J are TRBV4-3 and TRBJ1-1; no firm D call. Between the trimmed V and J ends, which lost 0 bases and 0 bases, there was a span of 14 bases. CDR3 size: 17 residues. Germline CDR1 is LGHNA and CDR2 is YSLEER. The CDR3 nucleotides are TGCGCCAGCAGCCAAGACGCTTTAGGGCTTTTGAACACTGAAGCTTTCTTT. Protein product: CASSQDALGLLNTEAFF.

J is TRBJ2-7 and V is TRBV6-5; D is perhaps TRBD2 (6 bases). The CDR3 loop spans 13 amino acids. The germline V and J ends were trimmed by 6 bases and 3 bases, with 12 bases remaining between them. Germline values: CDR1 MNHEY, CDR2 SVGAGI. The CDR3 protein is CASRGYGGYEQYF. The CDR3 coding sequence is TGTGCCAGCAGGGGGTACGGGGGCTACGAGCAGTACTTC.

V is TRBV4-1 and J is TRBJ2-5; no firm D call. V was trimmed by 0 bases and J by 5 bases, leaving 4 bases between them. The CDR3 is 12 residues long. The germline gives CDR1 MGHRA, CDR2 YSYEKL. The CDR3 protein is CASSQDYETQYF. CDR3 bases: TGCGCCAGCAGCCAAGATTACGAGACCCAGTACTTC.

This chain connects TRBV6-5 to TRBJ2-7, with 9 bases that match TRBD1. Per germline, CDR1 MNHEY and CDR2 SVGAGI. V shed 2 bases, J shed 4 bases, and the junction held 3 bases outside the gene matches. There are 14 residues in the CDR3. The DNA for the CDR3 is TGTGCCAGCAGTTACAACAGGGGGCTTTACGAGCAGTACTTC. Amino acid sequence: CASSYNRGLYEQYF.

The chain recombines TRBV10-3 with TRBJ1-1, with 7 bases fitting TRBD1. This CDR3 contains 17 residues. After removal of 3 bases from V and 0 bases from J, the junction contained 10 bases not matched to a gene. The V gene's germline CDR1 is ENHRY and CDR2 SYGVKD. CDR3 region: CAISERDSDRLNTEAFF. The CDR3 DNA follows: TGTGCCATCAGTGAACGGGACTCGGACAGGTTGAACACTGAAGCTTTCTTT.

J is TRBJ2-1 and V is TRBV7-8, with D perhaps assigned TRBD1 or TRBD2 (5 bases each). CDR3 length: 11 residues. CDR1 is SGHVS, CDR2 FQNEAQ, per germline. Trimming stripped 6 bases from V and 13 bases from J, with 13 bases between. The CDR3: CASSPGTPQFF. The CDR3 DNA follows: TGTGCCAGCAGTCCCGGGACCCCCCAGTTCTTC. Together with reference TRBV7-8 and TRBJ2-1, the CDR3 gives the full variable domain: GAGVSQSPRYKVAKRGQDVALRCDPISGHVSLFWYQQALGQGPEFLTYFQNEAQLDKSGLPSDRFFAERPEGSVSTLKIQRTQQEDSAVYLCASSPGTPQFFGPGTRLTVL.

About this clone itself: An end of the junction does not agree with germline; a read error may underlie this. The CDR3: CASSPTMVF. The CDR3 DNA is TGTGCCAGCAGCCCAACCATGGTCTTC. The chain has TRBV9 and TRBJ2-7, with D unresolved. Germline V gene lookup returns CDR1 SGDLS and CDR2 YYNGEE. The CDR3 contains 9 residues.

The chain has TRBV21-1 and TRBJ1-2. TRBV21-1 is a documented pseudogene. This CDR3 region has 12 residues. The CDR3 spells CATLGGAYGYTF. Here the CDR3 DNA reads TGTGCCACCCTTGGGGGGGCCTATGGCTACACCTTC.

The genes are TRBV5-6 and TRBJ1-6; TRBD1 agrees at 10 bases. This CDR3 is built from 17 residues. V was pared by 2 bases and J by 9 bases, with 11 bases of the junction left unmatched. Germline CDR1 reads SGHDT; CDR2 reads YYEEEE. Written as DNA, the CDR3 is TGTGCCAGCAGCTTTTCGGGACAGGGGATAGGCCGTTCACCCCTCCACTTT. The encoded protein is CASSFSGQGIGRSPLHF.

The V call is TRBV13, the J call TRBJ2-7, with D tentatively TRBD2 (5 bases). There are 12 residues in the CDR3. Germline V gene sequence: CDR1 PRHDT, CDR2 FYEKMQ (reference sequence). Trimming took off 4 bases at V and 7 bases at J, with 11 bases between the two ends. Here the CDR3 reads CASSYIPGEQYF. CDR3 coding DNA: TGTGCCAGCAGCTATATCCCGGGGGAGCAGTACTTC.

J is TRBJ2-1 and V is TRBV7-6, with D uncertain. Germline V lookup: CDR1 SGHVS, CDR2 FNYEAQ. Trimming took off 7 bases at V and 2 bases at J, with 18 bases between the two ends. The CDR3 is made up of 16 amino acids. CDR3 residues: CASTPSALGTYNEQFF. CDR3 nucleotide sequence: TGTGCCAGCACCCCATCCGCCTTAGGGACCTACAATGAGCAGTTCTTC.

The rearrangement uses TRBV4-1 and TRBJ2-2; D remains ambiguous. The V gene lost 4 bases and the J gene lost 3 bases, with 15 bases spanning the gap. The CDR3 runs to 16 residues. Per the germline V gene, CDR1 is MGHRA and CDR2 is YSYEKL. The CDR3 nucleotides are TGCGCCAGCAGCCCCGGTCCAACACTTTACACCGGGGAGCTGTTTTTT. Encoded protein: CASSPGPTLYTGELFF.

DNA of the CDR3: TGCGCCAGCAGCCAACTAGGGACAGATATCGGCTATGGCTACACCTTC. Encoded protein: CASSQLGTDIGYGYTF. The chain combines TRBV4-3 with TRBJ1-2; the match to TRBD1 covers 7 bases. From germline, CDR1 is LGHNA and CDR2 YSLEER. The J segment lost 4 bases and the V segment lost 2 bases, leaving 10 bases of the junction unmatched. The CDR3 consists of 16 residues.

The chain employs TRBV6-6 and TRBJ2-1; TRBD2 is a possible D gene (6 bases). This CDR3 has 14 residues. Trimming pared 6 bases from V and 0 bases from J, leaving 9 bases between. Germline V gene lookup returns CDR1 MNHNY and CDR2 SVGAGI (reference sequence). The CDR3: CASSRGNSYNEQFF. In DNA form, the CDR3 reads TGTGCCAGCAGCCGGGGGAACTCCTACAATGAGCAGTTCTTC.

This chain connects TRBV5-1 to TRBJ2-7; no clear D. The V end was cut by 1 base, the J end by 6 bases, with 8 bases between. Germline V gene lookup returns CDR1 SGHRS and CDR2 YFSETQ. The length of the CDR3 is 12 residues. The CDR3 here is CASSLFPGEQYF. CDR3 nucleotide sequence: TGCGCCAGCAGCTTGTTCCCGGGCGAGCAGTACTTC.

V gene TRBV27 combines with J gene TRBJ2-6; 8 bases line up with TRBD2. Trimming took 7 bases from V and 0 from J; bases not matched to a gene: 5. This CDR3 spans 16 amino acids. Per germline, CDR1 MNHEY and CDR2 SMNVEV (reference sequence). The CDR3 reads CASTKAGASGANVLTF. In DNA form, the CDR3 reads TGTGCCAGCACTAAAGCGGGGGCCTCTGGGGCCAACGTCCTGACTTTC. Full variable domain (outside the CDR3, taken from reference TRBV27 and TRBJ2-6): EAQVTQNPRYLITVTGKKLTVTCSQNMNHEYMSWYRQDPGLGLRQIYYSMNVEVTDKGDVPEGYKVSRKEKRNFPLILESPSPNQTSLYFCASTKAGASGANVLTFGAGSRLTVL.

The rearrangement links TRBV29-1 to TRBJ2-3; no clear D gene. Germline assignment: CDR1 SQVTM and CDR2 ANQGSEA. The CDR3 runs 16 residues. Trimming took 0 bases from V and 2 from J, leaving 15 bases between them. CDR3 loop: CSVEDPRTTDTDTQYF. CDR3 in DNA: TGCAGCGTTGAAGATCCCCGCACCACGGACACAGATACGCAGTATTTT.

The sample holds one count of this clone. The rearrangement joins TRBV7-9 to TRBJ2-3; no firm D call. Germline CDR1 is SEHNR and CDR2 is FQNEAQ (reference sequence). CDR3 length equals 15 residues. V lost 5 bases, J lost 0 bases, and 12 bases lay in between. The CDR3 nucleotides are TGTGCCAGCAGCGAGGCCCCACAAAGCACAGATACGCAGTATTTT. It specifies CASSEAPQSTDTQYF.

The V and J genes are TRBV7-9 and TRBJ1-1; D is uncertain. V shed 1 base and J shed 2 bases, with 5 bases lying between them. Germline-derived CDR1 and CDR2 are SEHNR and FQNEAQ (reference sequence). This CDR3 has 13 residues. The CDR3 protein is CASSLGSNTEAFF. The CDR3 DNA is TGTGCCAGCAGCTTAGGGAGTAACACTGAAGCTTTCTTT.

The chain has TRBV5-5 and TRBJ1-5, with a weak D call TRBD1 (6 bases). The CDR3 runs to 13 residues. V was clipped by 2 bases and J by 5 bases, with 8 bases between them. Germline V gene data show CDR1 as SGHKS and CDR2 as YYEKEE (reference sequence). CDR3 sequence reads: CASSFGQHQPQHF. CDR3 coding DNA: TGTGCCAGCAGCTTTGGACAGCATCAGCCCCAGCATTTT.

The chain couples TRBV19 to TRBJ2-3; D may be TRBD2 (5 bases). The V and J ends lost 5 bases and 6 bases respectively, with 21 bases between them. Germline values: CDR1 LNHDA, CDR2 SQIVND (reference sequence). The CDR3 sequence is 16 residues long. The CDR3 protein is CASSPSRAPWEDTQYF. The CDR3 bases are TGTGCCAGTAGTCCCTCCCGGGCGCCTTGGGAGGATACGCAGTATTTT.

This clone ranks as medium-sized. The V gene is TRBV4-3, the J gene TRBJ1-1; 7 nucleotides align to TRBD1. Per the germline V gene, CDR1 is LGHNA and CDR2 is YSLEER. The CDR3 contains 15 residues. J was trimmed by 6 bases and V by 1 base; bases with no gene match: 8. The CDR3 is CASSQGGQGVSEAFF. Here the CDR3 DNA reads TGCGCCAGCAGCCAAGGAGGGCAGGGGGTCTCTGAAGCTTTCTTT.